Listed below are T cell receptor beta chains from one sample, sequenced in a study of T cell changes during pregnancy in multiple sclerosis. TCRdb's copy holds only in-frame clones and misses some; the assay was immunoSEQ multiplex PCR. This table has over 100,000 clones, 80% to 95% appearing once. The sample consisted of peripheral blood, taken in the third trimester of pregnancy. Receptors originate from a female donor with multiple sclerosis, enrolled in a pregnancy study. Both conserved end residues are part of each CDR3. The D gene is left open where the match is weak. Clone size is given for some rows only: seen once, a few or many times, or a class if the clone is expanded.

v_call: TRBV27; d_call: .; j_call: TRBJ1-1; clone_size: .; cdr3_nt: TGTGCCAGCAGTTTAAAGCTTTTCACTGAAGCTTTCTTT; cdr3_aa: CASSLKLFTEAFF
v_call: TRBV10-3; d_call: .; j_call: TRBJ2-7; clone_size: .; cdr3_nt: TGTGCCATCAGGAAAAACCGGGACACCTTTTCCTACGAGCAGTACTTC; cdr3_aa: CAIRKNRDTFSYEQYF
v_call: TRBV5-6; d_call: .; j_call: TRBJ1-1; clone_size: few; cdr3_nt: TGTGCCAGCAGCTGGGGGGTGGACCCGAACACTGAAGCTTTCTTT; cdr3_aa: CASSWGVDPNTEAFF
v_call: TRBV5-1; d_call: .; j_call: TRBJ2-3; clone_size: .; cdr3_nt: TGCGCCAGCGCCTCCCCTAGCGGCACAGATACGCAGTATTTT; cdr3_aa: CASASPSGTDTQYF
v_call: TRBV28; d_call: TRBD1; j_call: TRBJ1-2; clone_size: .; cdr3_nt: TGTGCCAGCAGTTTAAGCGGGACAGGAGCCTATGGCTACACCTTC; cdr3_aa: CASSLSGTGAYGYTF
v_call: TRBV28; d_call: .; j_call: TRBJ2-7; clone_size: .; cdr3_nt: TGTGCCAGCAGTTTTCCCGCGGATCCCTACGAGCAGTACTTC; cdr3_aa: CASSFPADPYEQYF
v_call: TRBV18; d_call: .; j_call: TRBJ1-5; clone_size: .; cdr3_nt: TGTGCCAGCTCACGTGACCAGGGCTTCAATCAGCCCCAGCATTTT; cdr3_aa: CASSRDQGFNQPQHF
v_call: TRBV5-1; d_call: TRBD1; j_call: TRBJ1-5; clone_size: .; cdr3_nt: TGCGCCAGCAGCCCGGGACAGTTCAATCAGCCCCAGCATTTT; cdr3_aa: CASSPGQFNQPQHF
v_call: TRBV19; d_call: TRBD1; j_call: TRBJ2-2; clone_size: .; cdr3_nt: TGTGCCAGTATCGGACGGGGACAGGGGGCGGAGGAGCTGTTTTTT; cdr3_aa: CASIGRGQGAEELFF
v_call: TRBV5-1; d_call: .; j_call: TRBJ1-4; clone_size: .; cdr3_nt: TGCGCCAGCAGCCGACAGGAGACAACTAATGAAAAACTGTTTTTT; cdr3_aa: CASSRQETTNEKLFF
v_call: TRBV30; d_call: .; j_call: TRBJ1-4; clone_size: .; cdr3_nt: TGTGCCTGGAGTGTCCCCCTTCTCCGGGCAACTAATGAAAAACTGTTTTTT; cdr3_aa: CAWSVPLLRATNEKLFF
v_call: TRBV10-3; d_call: TRBD1; j_call: TRBJ1-4; clone_size: .; cdr3_nt: TGTGCCATCAGGGGGGGACAGGCGAATGAAAAACTGTTTTTT; cdr3_aa: CAIRGGQANEKLFF
v_call: TRBV19; d_call: TRBD1; j_call: TRBJ1-6; clone_size: .; cdr3_nt: TGTGCCAGTACGGACAGGGCGAATAATTCACCCCTCCACTTT; cdr3_aa: CASTDRANNSPLHF
v_call: TRBV30; d_call: .; j_call: TRBJ1-2; clone_size: .; cdr3_nt: TGTGCCTGGAGTGTACGACAGGACCATGGCTACACCTTC; cdr3_aa: CAWSVRQDHGYTF
v_call: TRBV2; d_call: TRBD2; j_call: TRBJ2-3; clone_size: .; cdr3_nt: TGTGCCAGCAGCGCCCTAGCGGCTAGCACAGATACGCAGTATTTT; cdr3_aa: CASSALAASTDTQYF
v_call: TRBV27; d_call: TRBD1; j_call: TRBJ1-2; clone_size: few; cdr3_nt: TGTGCCAGTAGTGGGGCGGGACAGGGCTTATTCGGCTACACCTTC; cdr3_aa: CASSGAGQGLFGYTF
v_call: TRBV19; d_call: TRBD2; j_call: TRBJ2-3; clone_size: .; cdr3_nt: TGTGCCAGTAGTATAAATAGCGGGGGGAACACAACAGATACGCAGTATTTT; cdr3_aa: CASSINSGGNTTDTQYF
v_call: TRBV29-1; d_call: .; j_call: TRBJ1-2; clone_size: .; cdr3_nt: TGCAGCGTTGGGCAGAGACTGCTCTCAGATGGCTACACCTTC; cdr3_aa: CSVGQRLLSDGYTF
v_call: TRBV30; d_call: TRBD1; j_call: TRBJ1-1; clone_size: few; cdr3_nt: TGTGCCTGGAGGGGACAGGGAAGGTCTGAAGCTTTCTTT; cdr3_aa: CAWRGQGRSEAFF
v_call: TRBV6-5; d_call: .; j_call: TRBJ2-1; clone_size: .; cdr3_nt: TGTGCCAGCAGAAGGACAGTCGGTGAGCAGTTCTTC; cdr3_aa: CASRRTVGEQFF
v_call: TRBV7-9; d_call: TRBD1; j_call: TRBJ2-2; clone_size: .; cdr3_nt: TGTGCCAGCAGTCCAACCTTGACAGGGAGTCCCGGGGAGCTGTTTTTT; cdr3_aa: CASSPTLTGSPGELFF
v_call: TRBV9; d_call: TRBD2; j_call: TRBJ2-3; clone_size: once; cdr3_nt: TGTGCCAGCAGCGCCACGCGGGGGGGATTCACAGATACGCAGTATTTT; cdr3_aa: CASSATRGGFTDTQYF
v_call: TRBV28; d_call: .; j_call: TRBJ2-3; clone_size: .; cdr3_nt: TGTGCCAGCACCCCGGTTCCGGGGTATTTT; cdr3_aa: CASTPVPGYF
v_call: TRBV10-3; d_call: .; j_call: TRBJ1-5; clone_size: .; cdr3_nt: TGTGCCATCAGTGAGGGAGTGGGTAGCAATCAGCCCCAGCATTTT; cdr3_aa: CAISEGVGSNQPQHF
v_call: TRBV7-3; d_call: .; j_call: TRBJ1-1; clone_size: .; cdr3_nt: TGTGCCAGCAGTCCTTCCTACGAGAGGAACACTGAAGCTTTCTTT; cdr3_aa: CASSPSYERNTEAFF
v_call: TRBV6-1; d_call: .; j_call: TRBJ2-7; clone_size: .; cdr3_nt: TGTGCCAGTACAGGCAGCTACGAGCAGTACTTC; cdr3_aa: CASTGSYEQYF
v_call: TRBV4-1; d_call: TRBD2; j_call: TRBJ2-3; clone_size: .; cdr3_nt: TGCGCCAGCAGCCAAAGGAGCGGGGGCACAGATACGCAGTATTTT; cdr3_aa: CASSQRSGGTDTQYF
v_call: TRBV7-8; d_call: .; j_call: TRBJ1-3; clone_size: .; cdr3_nt: TGTGCCAGCAGCTTAGGGGCAGGGGCTGGAAACACCATATATTTT; cdr3_aa: CASSLGAGAGNTIYF
v_call: TRBV6-1; d_call: .; j_call: TRBJ2-7; clone_size: .; cdr3_nt: TGTGCTCTTCATCAGGAGGCAGGATACCCCTACGAGCAGTACTTC; cdr3_aa: CALHQEAGYPYEQYF
v_call: TRBV5-4; d_call: .; j_call: TRBJ2-3; clone_size: .; cdr3_nt: TGTGCCAGCAGCCTTCCTAGTAGTTTTGGGGATACGCAGTATTTT; cdr3_aa: CASSLPSSFGDTQYF
v_call: TRBV7-2; d_call: TRBD2; j_call: TRBJ2-3; clone_size: .; cdr3_nt: TGTGCCAGCAGCCTCCGGACTAGCGGACTTTCGGATACGCAGTATTTT; cdr3_aa: CASSLRTSGLSDTQYF
v_call: TRBV19; d_call: TRBD1; j_call: TRBJ2-5; clone_size: .; cdr3_nt: TGTGCCAGTAGTTTCAACAGGGGGCAAGAGACCCAGTACTTC; cdr3_aa: CASSFNRGQETQYF
v_call: TRBV5-4; d_call: .; j_call: TRBJ2-5; clone_size: once; cdr3_nt: TGTGCCAGCAGCTTGGCGTCCGTTTACCAAGAGACCCAGTACTTC; cdr3_aa: CASSLASVYQETQYF
v_call: TRBV6-5; d_call: .; j_call: TRBJ1-1; clone_size: .; cdr3_nt: TGTGCCAGCAGTTACCGCAGGGTGAACACTGAAGCTTTCTTT; cdr3_aa: CASSYRRVNTEAFF
v_call: TRBV27; d_call: .; j_call: TRBJ1-1; clone_size: .; cdr3_nt: TGTGCCAGCAGTTTGGGCCCATTCCCCAGGGGGAACACTGAAGCTTTCTTT; cdr3_aa: CASSLGPFPRGNTEAFF
v_call: TRBV19; d_call: .; j_call: TRBJ1-5; clone_size: .; cdr3_nt: TGTGCCAGTAGTATCGAGGGCAATCAGCCCCAGCATTTT; cdr3_aa: CASSIEGNQPQHF
v_call: TRBV2; d_call: .; j_call: TRBJ1-3; clone_size: .; cdr3_nt: TGTGCCAGCGGGGGGACTTACTCTGGAAACACCATATATTTT; cdr3_aa: CASGGTYSGNTIYF
v_call: TRBV7-9; d_call: TRBD1; j_call: TRBJ2-7; clone_size: .; cdr3_nt: TGTGCCAGCAGCTTAGCCGACAGGGGGCTCGAGCAGTACTTC; cdr3_aa: CASSLADRGLEQYF
v_call: TRBV7-9; d_call: TRBD1; j_call: TRBJ1-1; clone_size: once; cdr3_nt: TGTGCCAGCAGCTTACGGACAGGGGGCACTGAAGCTTTCTTT; cdr3_aa: CASSLRTGGTEAFF
v_call: TRBV28; d_call: TRBD1; j_call: TRBJ2-1; clone_size: .; cdr3_nt: TGTGCCAGCAGTTTGGTGGGACAGTTGGTTGAGCAGTTCTTC; cdr3_aa: CASSLVGQLVEQFF
v_call: TRBV7-9; d_call: TRBD1; j_call: TRBJ2-1; clone_size: .; cdr3_nt: TGTGCCAGCAGCTCACAGGGGGATGGGACTGAGCAGTTCTTC; cdr3_aa: CASSSQGDGTEQFF